A selection of T cell receptor beta chains follows, all from one sample in a study of siplizumab effects on memory and regulatory T cells. Some clones are missing from TCRdb's copy, which holds only in-frame ones; the method was immunoSEQ multiplex PCR. Of more than 95,000 clones listed, about 94% are singletons. The specimen sequenced was non-Treg CD4+ T cells sorted from blood. These TCRs come from a human donor in good health. Both conserved end residues are part of each CDR3. Each record gives: J gene, V gene, D gene, clone size, CDR3 protein, CDR3 DNA. The D gene is left open where the match is weak. Where a row states a size, it is once, few, many or the class of an expanded clone; other rows omit it.

j_gene: TRBJ2-3; v_gene: TRBV11-2; d_gene: TRBD2; abundance: NA; CDR3aa: CASSLGLAKDTQYF; CDR3nt: TGTGCCAGCAGCTTAGGACTAGCAAAGGATACGCAGTATTTT
j_gene: TRBJ1-4; v_gene: TRBV5-4; d_gene: NA; abundance: NA; CDR3aa: CASSPRGGLSTEKLFF; CDR3nt: TGTGCCAGCAGCCCCCGTGGGGGACTATCCACTGAAAAACTGTTTTTT
j_gene: TRBJ1-5; v_gene: TRBV6-1; d_gene: NA; abundance: NA; CDR3aa: CASSLGPGDNQPQHF; CDR3nt: TGTGCCAGCAGCTTGGGGCCAGGCGATAATCAGCCCCAGCATTTT
j_gene: TRBJ2-1; v_gene: TRBV14; d_gene: NA; abundance: NA; CDR3aa: CASSQVRGQSSYNEQFF; CDR3nt: TGTGCCAGCAGCCAAGTCAGGGGCCAAAGCTCCTACAATGAGCAGTTCTTC
j_gene: TRBJ2-5; v_gene: TRBV25-1; d_gene: TRBD2; abundance: NA; CDR3aa: CASSEYGGEGETQYF; CDR3nt: TGTGCCAGCAGTGAATATGGCGGGGAGGGAGAGACCCAGTACTTC
j_gene: TRBJ1-3; v_gene: TRBV4-2; d_gene: TRBD1; abundance: NA; CDR3aa: CASSHDRGKEDTIYF; CDR3nt: TGTGCCAGCAGCCACGACAGGGGAAAGGAGGACACCATATATTTT
j_gene: TRBJ2-1; v_gene: TRBV28; d_gene: NA; abundance: NA; CDR3aa: CASSLPGITYNEQFF; CDR3nt: TGTGCCAGCAGTTTACCAGGGATCACCTACAATGAGCAGTTCTTC
j_gene: TRBJ1-2; v_gene: TRBV2; d_gene: NA; abundance: NA; CDR3aa: CASSGQIPLDGYTF; CDR3nt: TGTGCCAGCAGTGGACAGATTCCCTTAGATGGCTACACCTTC
j_gene: TRBJ2-6; v_gene: TRBV19; d_gene: NA; abundance: NA; CDR3aa: CASRKSSSGANVLTF; CDR3nt: TGTGCCAGTCGTAAGAGCAGCTCTGGGGCCAACGTCCTGACTTTC
j_gene: TRBJ2-5; v_gene: TRBV6-6; d_gene: TRBD1; abundance: NA; CDR3aa: CASSWTGAKTQYF; CDR3nt: TGTGCCAGCAGTTGGACAGGTGCGAAGACCCAGTACTTC
j_gene: TRBJ2-1; v_gene: TRBV6-5; d_gene: NA; abundance: NA; CDR3aa: CASRRGVDEQFF; CDR3nt: TGTGCCAGCCGCCGTGGGGTCGATGAGCAGTTCTTC
j_gene: TRBJ1-6; v_gene: TRBV9; d_gene: TRBD1; abundance: once; CDR3aa: CASSPRQGFYSPLHF; CDR3nt: TGTGCCAGCAGCCCACGACAGGGTTTCTATTCACCCCTCCACTTT
j_gene: TRBJ1-1; v_gene: TRBV18; d_gene: NA; abundance: NA; CDR3aa: CASSPLVADPSEAFF; CDR3nt: TGTGCCAGCTCACCACTGGTGGCAGACCCGTCTGAAGCTTTCTTT
j_gene: TRBJ2-1; v_gene: TRBV30; d_gene: NA; abundance: NA; CDR3aa: CAWSVKDSYNEQFF; CDR3nt: TGTGCCTGGAGTGTAAAGGACTCCTACAATGAGCAGTTCTTC
j_gene: TRBJ2-2; v_gene: TRBV19; d_gene: TRBD1; abundance: NA; CDR3aa: CASTPQGVATGELFF; CDR3nt: TGTGCCTCTACTCCCCAGGGGGTTGCCACCGGGGAGCTGTTTTTT
j_gene: TRBJ2-7; v_gene: TRBV20-1; d_gene: NA; abundance: NA; CDR3aa: CSARVDYEQYF; CDR3nt: TGCAGTGCTAGAGTGGACTACGAGCAGTACTTC
j_gene: TRBJ1-1; v_gene: TRBV5-1; d_gene: NA; abundance: NA; CDR3aa: CASSLGGGGITEAFF; CDR3nt: TGCGCCAGCAGCTTGGGTGGGGGAGGAATAACTGAAGCTTTCTTT
j_gene: TRBJ1-1; v_gene: TRBV6-5; d_gene: TRBD1; abundance: NA; CDR3aa: CASSYTTGDTEAFF; CDR3nt: TGTGCCAGCAGTTACACGACAGGGGACACTGAAGCTTTCTTT
j_gene: TRBJ2-7; v_gene: TRBV7-2; d_gene: TRBD2; abundance: NA; CDR3aa: CASSRYGGLAEHYEQYF; CDR3nt: TGTGCCAGCAGCCGATACGGGGGACTAGCGGAACACTACGAGCAGTACTTC
j_gene: TRBJ2-3; v_gene: TRBV5-1; d_gene: TRBD2; abundance: NA; CDR3aa: CASSLLAGDTDTQYF; CDR3nt: TGCGCCAGCAGCTTGCTAGCGGGAGACACAGATACGCAGTATTTT
j_gene: TRBJ1-1; v_gene: TRBV6-5; d_gene: NA; abundance: NA; CDR3aa: CASGEGGTEAFF; CDR3nt: TGTGCCAGCGGAGAAGGGGGTACTGAAGCTTTCTTT
j_gene: TRBJ1-5; v_gene: TRBV9; d_gene: NA; abundance: NA; CDR3aa: CASSVGVVVNQPQHF; CDR3nt: TGTGCCAGCAGCGTAGGCGTGGTTGTCAATCAGCCCCAGCATTTT
j_gene: TRBJ2-5; v_gene: TRBV19; d_gene: NA; abundance: NA; CDR3aa: CASSTGFWETQYF; CDR3nt: TGTGCCAGTAGTACAGGGTTTTGGGAGACCCAGTACTTC
j_gene: TRBJ1-5; v_gene: TRBV2; d_gene: NA; abundance: NA; CDR3aa: CASGEGQPQHF; CDR3nt: TGTGCCAGCGGGGAGGGTCAGCCCCAGCATTTT
j_gene: TRBJ1-1; v_gene: TRBV9; d_gene: TRBD1; abundance: NA; CDR3aa: CASSVQGAGTEAFF; CDR3nt: TGTGCCAGCAGCGTGCAGGGGGCGGGCACTGAAGCTTTCTTT
j_gene: TRBJ2-3; v_gene: TRBV5-1; d_gene: NA; abundance: NA; CDR3aa: CASSLGASTDTQYF; CDR3nt: TGCGCCAGCAGCTTAGGAGCTAGCACAGATACGCAGTATTTT
j_gene: TRBJ1-1; v_gene: TRBV6-1; d_gene: TRBD1; abundance: NA; CDR3aa: CATDRTNTEAFF; CDR3nt: TGTGCCACGGACAGGACCAACACTGAAGCTTTCTTT
j_gene: TRBJ2-5; v_gene: TRBV2; d_gene: TRBD2; abundance: NA; CDR3aa: CASRSGRLGETQYF; CDR3nt: TGTGCCAGCAGAAGCGGGAGGTTAGGAGAGACCCAGTACTTC
j_gene: TRBJ1-5; v_gene: TRBV5-6; d_gene: TRBD1; abundance: NA; CDR3aa: CASSSGPGGGQPQHF; CDR3nt: TGTGCCAGCAGCTCAGGACCAGGGGGCGGTCAGCCCCAGCATTTT
j_gene: TRBJ2-2; v_gene: TRBV19; d_gene: NA; abundance: NA; CDR3aa: CASLSTWNTGELFF; CDR3nt: TGTGCCAGTCTATCCACGTGGAACACCGGGGAGCTGTTTTTT
j_gene: TRBJ1-2; v_gene: TRBV19; d_gene: NA; abundance: NA; CDR3aa: CASMQGRNYGYTF; CDR3nt: TGTGCCAGTATGCAGGGGAGAAACTATGGCTACACCTTC
j_gene: TRBJ1-2; v_gene: TRBV7-2; d_gene: TRBD1; abundance: NA; CDR3aa: CASSLGDRGLFGYTF; CDR3nt: TGTGCCAGCAGCCTGGGGGACAGGGGTTTGTTTGGCTACACCTTC
j_gene: TRBJ1-2; v_gene: TRBV11-1; d_gene: NA; abundance: NA; CDR3aa: CASSLDSRARRIFGYTF; CDR3nt: TGTGCCAGCAGCTTAGATTCGAGGGCGCGTCGGATATTTGGCTACACCTTC